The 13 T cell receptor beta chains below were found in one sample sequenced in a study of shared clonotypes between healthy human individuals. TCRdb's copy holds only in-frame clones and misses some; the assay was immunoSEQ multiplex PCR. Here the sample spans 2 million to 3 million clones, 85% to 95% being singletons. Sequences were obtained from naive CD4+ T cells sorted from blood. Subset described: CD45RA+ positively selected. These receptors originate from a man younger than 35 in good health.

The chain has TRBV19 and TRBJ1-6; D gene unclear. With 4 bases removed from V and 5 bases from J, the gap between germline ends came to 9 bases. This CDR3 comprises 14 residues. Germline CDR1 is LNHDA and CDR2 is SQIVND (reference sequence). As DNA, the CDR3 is TGTGCCAGTAGTACAAGTCGAAATAATTCACCCCTCCACTTT. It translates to CASSTSRNNSPLHF.

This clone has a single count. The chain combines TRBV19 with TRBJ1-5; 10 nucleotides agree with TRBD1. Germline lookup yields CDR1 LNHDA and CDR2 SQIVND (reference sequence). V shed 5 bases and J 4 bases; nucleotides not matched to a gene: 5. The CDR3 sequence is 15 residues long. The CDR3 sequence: CASSLGTGANQPQHF. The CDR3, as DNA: TGTGCCAGTAGTCTCGGGACAGGGGCAAATCAGCCCCAGCATTTT.

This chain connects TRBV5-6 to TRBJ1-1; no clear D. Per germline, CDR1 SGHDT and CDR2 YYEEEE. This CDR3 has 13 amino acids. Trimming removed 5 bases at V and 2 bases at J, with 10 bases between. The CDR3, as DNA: TGTGCCAGCAGGCTACAGATTAACACTGAAGCTTTCTTT. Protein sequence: CASRLQINTEAFF.

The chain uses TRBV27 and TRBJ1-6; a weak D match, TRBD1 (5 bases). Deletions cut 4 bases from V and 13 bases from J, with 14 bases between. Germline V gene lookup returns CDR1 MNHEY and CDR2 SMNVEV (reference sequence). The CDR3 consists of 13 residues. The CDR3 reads CASSSGTLRPLHF. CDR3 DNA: TGTGCCAGCAGTTCGGGGACCTTAAGGCCCCTCCACTTT.

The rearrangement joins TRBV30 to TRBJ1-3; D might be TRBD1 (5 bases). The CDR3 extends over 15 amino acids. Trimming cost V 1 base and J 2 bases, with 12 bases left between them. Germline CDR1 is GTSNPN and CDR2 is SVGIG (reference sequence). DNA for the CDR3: TGTGCCTGGAGTGACAGGCCGGCGGCTGGAAACACCATATATTTT. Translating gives CAWSDRPAAGNTIYF.

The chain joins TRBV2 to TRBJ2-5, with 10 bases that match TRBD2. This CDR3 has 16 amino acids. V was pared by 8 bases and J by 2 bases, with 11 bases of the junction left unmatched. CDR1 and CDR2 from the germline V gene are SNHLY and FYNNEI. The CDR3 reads CASLSGLAGVQETQYF. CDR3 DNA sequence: TGTGCCAGCCTCTCCGGGCTAGCGGGGGTTCAAGAGACCCAGTACTTC.

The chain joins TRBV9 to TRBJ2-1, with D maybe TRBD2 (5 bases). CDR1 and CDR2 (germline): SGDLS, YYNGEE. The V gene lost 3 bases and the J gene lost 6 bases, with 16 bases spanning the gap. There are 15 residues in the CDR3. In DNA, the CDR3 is TGTGCCAGCAGCGCCCTAGCCGGGGTCTTCAATGAGCAGTTCTTC. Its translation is CASSALAGVFNEQFF.

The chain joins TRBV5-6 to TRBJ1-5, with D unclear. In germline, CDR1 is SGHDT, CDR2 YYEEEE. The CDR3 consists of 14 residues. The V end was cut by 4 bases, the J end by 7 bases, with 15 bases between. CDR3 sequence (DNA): TGTGCCAGCAGCCAAGGAGATACATTGCAGCCCCAGCATTTT. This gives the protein CASSQGDTLQPQHF.

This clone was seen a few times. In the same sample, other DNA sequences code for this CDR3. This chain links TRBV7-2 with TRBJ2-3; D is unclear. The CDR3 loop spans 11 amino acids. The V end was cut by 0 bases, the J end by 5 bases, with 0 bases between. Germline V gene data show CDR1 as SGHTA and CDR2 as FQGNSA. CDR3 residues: CASSLADTQYF. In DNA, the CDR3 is TGTGCCAGCAGCTTAGCAGATACGCAGTATTTT.

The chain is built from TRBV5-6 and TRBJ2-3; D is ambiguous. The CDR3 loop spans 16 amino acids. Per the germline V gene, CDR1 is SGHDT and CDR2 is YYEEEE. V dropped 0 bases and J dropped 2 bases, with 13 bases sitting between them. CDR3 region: CASSLALERFTDTQYF. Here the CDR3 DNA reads TGTGCCAGCAGCTTGGCCCTCGAGCGCTTCACAGATACGCAGTATTTT.

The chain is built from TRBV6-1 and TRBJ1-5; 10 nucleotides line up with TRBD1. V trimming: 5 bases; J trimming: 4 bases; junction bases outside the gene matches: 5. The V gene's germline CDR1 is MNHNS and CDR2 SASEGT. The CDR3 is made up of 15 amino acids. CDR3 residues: CASSLRDRGNQPQHF. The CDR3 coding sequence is TGTGCCAGCAGTCTCCGGGACAGGGGAAATCAGCCCCAGCATTTT.

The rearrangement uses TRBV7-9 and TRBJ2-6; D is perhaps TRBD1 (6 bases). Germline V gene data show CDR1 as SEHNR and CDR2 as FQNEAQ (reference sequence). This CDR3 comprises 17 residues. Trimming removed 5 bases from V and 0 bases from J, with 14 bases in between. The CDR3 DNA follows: TGTGCCAGCAGCCGCACAAGGGGGAGCTCTGGGGCCAACGTCCTGACTTTC. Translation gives CASSRTRGSSGANVLTF. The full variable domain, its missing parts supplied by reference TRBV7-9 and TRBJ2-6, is DTGVSQNPRHKITKRGQNVTFRCDPISEHNRLYWYRQTLGQGPEFLTYFQNEAQLEKSRLLSDRFSAERPKGSFSTLEIQRTEQGDSAMYLCASSRTRGSSGANVLTFGAGSRLTVL.

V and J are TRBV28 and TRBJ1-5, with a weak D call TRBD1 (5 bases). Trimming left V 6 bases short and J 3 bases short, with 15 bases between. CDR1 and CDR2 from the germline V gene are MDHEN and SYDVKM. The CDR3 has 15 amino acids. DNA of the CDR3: TGTGCCAGCAGGTCAGGGACCGTCCTCAATCAGCCCCAGCATTTT. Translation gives CASRSGTVLNQPQHF.